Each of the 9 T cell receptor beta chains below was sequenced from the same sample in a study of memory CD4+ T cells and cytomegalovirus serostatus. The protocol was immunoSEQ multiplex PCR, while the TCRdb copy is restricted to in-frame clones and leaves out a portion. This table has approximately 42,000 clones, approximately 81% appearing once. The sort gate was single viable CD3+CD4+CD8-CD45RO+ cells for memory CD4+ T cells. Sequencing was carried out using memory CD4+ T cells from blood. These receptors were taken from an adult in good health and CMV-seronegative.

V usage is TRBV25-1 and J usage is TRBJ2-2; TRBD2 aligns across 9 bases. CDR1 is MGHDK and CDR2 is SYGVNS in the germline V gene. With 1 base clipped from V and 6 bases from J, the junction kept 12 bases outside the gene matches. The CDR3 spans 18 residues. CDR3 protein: CASSEWVAGEIKAGELFF. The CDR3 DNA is TGTGCCAGCAGTGAATGGGTAGCGGGAGAAATTAAAGCCGGGGAGCTGTTTTTT.

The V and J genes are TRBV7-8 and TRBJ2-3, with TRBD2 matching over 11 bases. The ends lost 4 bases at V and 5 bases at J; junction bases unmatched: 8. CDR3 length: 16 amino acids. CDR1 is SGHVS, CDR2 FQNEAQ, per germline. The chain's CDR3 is CASSSTSGSSIDTQYF. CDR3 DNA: TGTGCCAGCAGCTCTACTAGCGGGAGTAGTATAGATACGCAGTATTTT.

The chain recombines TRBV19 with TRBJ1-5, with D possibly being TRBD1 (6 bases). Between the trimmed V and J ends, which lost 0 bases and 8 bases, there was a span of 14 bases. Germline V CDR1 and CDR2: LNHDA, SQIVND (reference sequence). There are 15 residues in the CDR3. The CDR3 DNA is TGTGCCAGTAGTATAGATGGGCAGGGGATGAAGCCCCAGCATTTT. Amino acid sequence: CASSIDGQGMKPQHF.

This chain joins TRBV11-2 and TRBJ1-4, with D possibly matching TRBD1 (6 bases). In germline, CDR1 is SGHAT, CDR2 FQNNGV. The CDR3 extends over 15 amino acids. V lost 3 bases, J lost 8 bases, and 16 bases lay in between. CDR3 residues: CASSLLFGGGEKLFF. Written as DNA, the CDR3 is TGTGCCAGCAGCTTGTTGTTCGGGGGGGGCGAAAAACTGTTTTTT.

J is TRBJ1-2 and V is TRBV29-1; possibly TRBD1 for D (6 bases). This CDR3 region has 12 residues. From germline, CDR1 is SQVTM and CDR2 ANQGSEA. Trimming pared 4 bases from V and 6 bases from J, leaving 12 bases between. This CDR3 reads CSVGNRVDGYTF. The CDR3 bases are TGCAGCGTTGGAAACAGGGTGGATGGCTACACCTTC. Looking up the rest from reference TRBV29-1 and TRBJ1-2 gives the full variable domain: SAVISQKPSRDICQRGTSLTIQCQVDSQVTMMFWYRQQPGQSLTLIATANQGSEATYESGFVIDKFPISRPNLTFSTLTVSNMSPEDSSIYLCSVGNRVDGYTFGSGTRLTVV.

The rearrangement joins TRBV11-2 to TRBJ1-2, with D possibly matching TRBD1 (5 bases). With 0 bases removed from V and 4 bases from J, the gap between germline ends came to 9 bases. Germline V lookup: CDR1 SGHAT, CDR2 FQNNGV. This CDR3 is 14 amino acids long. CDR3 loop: CASSLEQASYGYTF. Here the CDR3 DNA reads TGTGCCAGCAGCTTAGAACAGGCGAGCTATGGCTACACCTTC.

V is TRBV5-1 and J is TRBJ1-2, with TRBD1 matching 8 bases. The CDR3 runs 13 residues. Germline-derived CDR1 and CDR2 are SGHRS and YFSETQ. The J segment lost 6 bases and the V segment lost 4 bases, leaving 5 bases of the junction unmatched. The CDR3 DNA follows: TGCGCCAGCAGCGGAACAGGGGGGGATGGCTACACCTTC. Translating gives CASSGTGGDGYTF.

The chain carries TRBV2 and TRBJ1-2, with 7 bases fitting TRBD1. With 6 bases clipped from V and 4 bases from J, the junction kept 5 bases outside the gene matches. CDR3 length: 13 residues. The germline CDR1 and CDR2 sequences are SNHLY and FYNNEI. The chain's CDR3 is CASRGDRRYGYTF. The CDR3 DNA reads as TGTGCCAGCAGGGGGGACAGACGCTATGGCTACACCTTC.

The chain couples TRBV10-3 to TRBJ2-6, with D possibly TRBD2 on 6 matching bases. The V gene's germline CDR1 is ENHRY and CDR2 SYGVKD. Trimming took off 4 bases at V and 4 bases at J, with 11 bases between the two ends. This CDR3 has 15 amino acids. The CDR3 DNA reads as TGTGCCATCAGTGGAACCGGGGGAGGGGCCAACGTCCTGACTTTC. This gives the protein CAISGTGGGANVLTF.